This T cell receptor beta chain was recovered during a study of regulatory T cells in long-lasting Graves disease. General study results and limits: Favored usage of TRBV28, TRBJ1-2 and TRBJ2-5 was recorded in persistent disease. New patients shared approximately 970 public clonotypes, and persistent patients shared more, with over 2,500.

The sample holds many counts of this clonotype. Its matching antigen is unknown. Time point indicated: persistent/refractory GD, antithyroid drugs over 5 years with positive TRAb. RNA isolated from PBMCs was used to make the TCR library. The patients were drawn from one endocrinology department in Xi'an, China. V trimming: 1 base; J trimming: 3 bases; junction bases outside the gene matches: 8. This CDR3 is built from 16 residues. Germline V gives CDR1 KGHSH, CDR2 LQKENI. Building the TCR beta libraries relied on iRepertoire HTBI primers, and CDR3 regions underwent Arm-PCR. Authors' analysis steps: Detected in the samples were 62 TRBV and under 15 TRBJ segments. A single record per CDR3 protein comes from TCRdb applying MiXCR to the multiplex PCR reads. The V and J calls were determined by TCRdb, not by the authors. Of about 400,000 distinct CDR3 sequences detected, under 25% appear once; the ten largest clones hold roughly 20%.

The chain couples TRBV18 to TRBJ2-5; TRBD2 aligns across 7 bases. The origin of this receptor is a female donor with Graves disease. This sample comprised peripheral blood mononuclear cells (PBMCs), obtained when the disease was refractory, from a patient treated with antithyroid drugs. The CDR3 is CASSPRRGFYEETQYF. CDR3 in DNA: TGTGCCAGCTCACCACGGCGGGGGTTCTACGAAGAGACCCAGTACTTC.